The next 3 T cell receptor beta chains were all read from a single sample in a study of blood T cell repertoires in COVID-19. The method was immunoSEQ multiplex PCR; TCRdb's version includes in-frame clones alone and lacks a portion of them. The data hold approximately 80,000 clones, with less than 85% observed a single time. Sequencing was done on a sample of peripheral blood. The receptors were sampled from a man between 65 and 79 years old with active or convalescent COVID-19.

This sequence joins TRBV7-3 and TRBJ2-6; D is unclear. Trimming shortened V by 5 bases and J by 0 bases, and 23 bases separated the two germline ends. Germline CDR1 SGHTA, CDR2 FQGTGA. The CDR3 length is 20 residues. CDR3 amino acids: CASSILPATNFDSGANVLTF. DNA for the CDR3: TGTGCCAGCAGCATCCTTCCAGCGACCAACTTTGACTCTGGGGCCAACGTCCTGACTTTC.

This clone is large. V gene TRBV28 combines with J gene TRBJ2-3, with D possibly matching TRBD1 (5 bases). CDR3 size: 16 residues. V was shortened by 2 bases and J by 2 bases, with 14 bases between the two germline ends. Germline CDR1 and CDR2: MDHEN and SYDVKM. CDR3 residues: CASSLEVVGDTDTQYF. DNA for the CDR3: TGTGCCAGCAGTTTAGAGGTGGTAGGGGACACAGATACGCAGTATTTT.

The CDR3 nucleotides are TGTGCCAGCAGCAAATCTATTCTATCTGGGACTGTGGGTGCGCTAACAGATACGCAGTATTTT. Its protein product is CASSKSILSGTVGALTDTQYF. This chain links TRBV21-1 with TRBJ2-3; the table assigns TRBD2, which was not confirmed against the DNA. TRBV21-1 is described as a pseudogene. The CDR3 extends over 21 amino acids.